The entry below describes one T cell receptor beta chain. What it binds is unknown. The library gave individual cDNA molecules unique molecular identifiers. From the RACE reads, TCRdb called clonotypes with MiXCR, one entry per CDR3 protein. Of 100,000 or so distinct CDR3 sequences in the sample, 8% to 13% were seen once. Germline-derived CDR1 and CDR2 are SGHNT and YENEEA. The V end lost 5 bases, the J end lost 6 bases, and 13 bases lay between the germline ends. The CDR3 length is 13 residues. These data belong to a study of human T cells and chemical hapten exposure. Background on the study: Small pooled library volume differences mainly caused per-sample TCR yield variation.

Study-wide results and limits: Versus controls, significantly more large CDR3 similarity clusters arose from expanded TCRs.

Indicated time point: patch test 1, 2 weeks after DPC sensitization. Treatment defined: therapeutic diphenylcyclopropenone sensitization with weekly scalp DPC. Source: whole blood, taken in connection with sensitization to the hapten diphenylcyclopropenone (DPC). The TCR was taken from a woman in her 40s with alopecia areata. Some clones in this sample may be carry-over from other donors' samples. The rearrangement joins TRBV11-3 to TRBJ2-5, with D possibly matching TRBD1 (7 bases). CDR3 in amino acids: CASSPTGRKTQYF. The CDR3, as DNA: TGTGCCAGCAGCCCGACAGGGAGGAAGACCCAGTACTTC.